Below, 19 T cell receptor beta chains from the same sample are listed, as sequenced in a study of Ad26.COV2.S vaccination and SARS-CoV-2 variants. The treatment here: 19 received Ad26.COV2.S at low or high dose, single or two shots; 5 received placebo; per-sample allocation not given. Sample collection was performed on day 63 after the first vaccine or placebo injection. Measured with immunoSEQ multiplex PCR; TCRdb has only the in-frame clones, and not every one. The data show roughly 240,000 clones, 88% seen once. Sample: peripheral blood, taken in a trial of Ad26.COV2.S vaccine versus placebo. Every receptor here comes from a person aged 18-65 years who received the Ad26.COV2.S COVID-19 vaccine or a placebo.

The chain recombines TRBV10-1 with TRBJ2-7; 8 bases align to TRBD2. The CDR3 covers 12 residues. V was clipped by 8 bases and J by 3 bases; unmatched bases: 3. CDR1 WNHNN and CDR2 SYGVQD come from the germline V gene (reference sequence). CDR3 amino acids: CASRGGYYEQYF. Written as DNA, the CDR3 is TGCGCCAGCCGGGGGGGATACTACGAGCAGTACTTC.

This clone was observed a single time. The CDR3 spells CASSQDQGGETQYF. The CDR3 region has the DNA TGTGCCAGCAGCCAAGATCAGGGGGGAGAGACCCAGTACTTC. The chain links TRBV4-2 to TRBJ2-5; weak D call: TRBD1 (7 bases). The CDR3 extends over 14 amino acids. Trimming shortened V by 0 bases and J by 4 bases, and 9 bases separated the two germline ends. CDR1 is LGHNA, CDR2 YNFKEQ, per germline.

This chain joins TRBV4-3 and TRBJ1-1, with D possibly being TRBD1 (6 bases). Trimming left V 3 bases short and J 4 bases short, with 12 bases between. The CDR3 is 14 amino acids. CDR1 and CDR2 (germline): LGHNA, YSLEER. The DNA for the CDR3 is TGCGCCAGCAGCCAGGCAAGGGGGGGCACTGAAGCTTTCTTT. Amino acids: CASSQARGGTEAFF.

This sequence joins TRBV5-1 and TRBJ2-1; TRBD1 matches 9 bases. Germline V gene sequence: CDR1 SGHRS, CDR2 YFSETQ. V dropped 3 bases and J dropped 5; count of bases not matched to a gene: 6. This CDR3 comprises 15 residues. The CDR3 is CASSSAGTGNNEQFF. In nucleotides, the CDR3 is TGCGCCAGCAGCTCGGCCGGGACAGGGAACAATGAGCAGTTCTTC.

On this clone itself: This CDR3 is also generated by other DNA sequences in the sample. The CDR3 region has the DNA TGCAGCGTTGAGGCGGCCCAAGAGACCCAGTACTTC. It translates to CSVEAAQETQYF. The chain recombines TRBV29-1 with TRBJ2-5; no definite D call. This CDR3 comprises 12 residues. Trimming removed 3 bases from V and 1 base from J, with 6 bases in between. The germline gives CDR1 SQVTM, CDR2 ANQGSEA.

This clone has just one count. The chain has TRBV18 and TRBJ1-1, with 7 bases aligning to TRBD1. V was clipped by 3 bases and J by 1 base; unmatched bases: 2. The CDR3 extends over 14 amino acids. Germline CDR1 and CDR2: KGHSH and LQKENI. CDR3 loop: CASSPRTGNTEAFF. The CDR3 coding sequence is TGTGCCAGCTCACCCCGGACAGGGAACACTGAAGCTTTCTTT.

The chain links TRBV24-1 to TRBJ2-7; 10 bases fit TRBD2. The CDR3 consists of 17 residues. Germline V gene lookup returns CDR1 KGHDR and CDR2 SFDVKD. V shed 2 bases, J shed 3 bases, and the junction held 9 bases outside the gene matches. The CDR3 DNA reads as TGTGCCACCAGTGATTCCAGCGGGAGGGTCCCCCTCTACGAGCAGTACTTC. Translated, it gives CATSDSSGRVPLYEQYF.

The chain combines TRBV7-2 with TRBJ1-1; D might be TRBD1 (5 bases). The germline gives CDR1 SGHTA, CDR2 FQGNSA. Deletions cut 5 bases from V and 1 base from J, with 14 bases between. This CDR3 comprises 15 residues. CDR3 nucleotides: TGTGCCAGCAGCAAAGGACAAGTAGCGAACACTGAAGCTTTCTTT. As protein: CASSKGQVANTEAFF.

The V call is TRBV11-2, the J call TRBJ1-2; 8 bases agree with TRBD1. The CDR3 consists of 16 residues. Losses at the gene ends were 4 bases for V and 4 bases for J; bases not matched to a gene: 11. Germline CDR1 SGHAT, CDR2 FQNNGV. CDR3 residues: CASSYGGQGASYGYTF. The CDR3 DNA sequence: TGTGCCAGCAGCTACGGGGGGCAGGGGGCGTCCTATGGCTACACCTTC.

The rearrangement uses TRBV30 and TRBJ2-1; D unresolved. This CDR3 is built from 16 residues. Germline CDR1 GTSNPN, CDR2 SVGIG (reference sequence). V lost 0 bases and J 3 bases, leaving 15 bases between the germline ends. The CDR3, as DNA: TGTGCCTGGAGTGTCGGCACGCTGGTGGTCTACAATGAGCAGTTCTTC. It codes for CAWSVGTLVVYNEQFF.

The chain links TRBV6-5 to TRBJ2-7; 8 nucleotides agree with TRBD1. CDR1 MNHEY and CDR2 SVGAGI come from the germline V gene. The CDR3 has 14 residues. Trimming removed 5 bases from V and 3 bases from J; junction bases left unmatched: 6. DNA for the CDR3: TGTGCCAGCAGTACACAGGGGGTCGGCTACGAGCAGTACTTC. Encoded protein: CASSTQGVGYEQYF.

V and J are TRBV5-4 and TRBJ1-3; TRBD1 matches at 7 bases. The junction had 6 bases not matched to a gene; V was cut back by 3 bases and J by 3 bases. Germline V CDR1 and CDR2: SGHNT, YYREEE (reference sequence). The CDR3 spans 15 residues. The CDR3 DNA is TGTGCCAGCAGCTCGACCGACAGGGTTGGAAACACCATATATTTT. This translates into CASSSTDRVGNTIYF.

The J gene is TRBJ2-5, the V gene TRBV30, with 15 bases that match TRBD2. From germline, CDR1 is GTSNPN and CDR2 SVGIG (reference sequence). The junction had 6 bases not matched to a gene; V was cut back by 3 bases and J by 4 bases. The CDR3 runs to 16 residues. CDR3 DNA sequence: TGTGCCTGGAGGGGACTAGCGGGGGGAGGTAGAGAGACCCAGTACTTC. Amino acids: CAWRGLAGGGRETQYF.

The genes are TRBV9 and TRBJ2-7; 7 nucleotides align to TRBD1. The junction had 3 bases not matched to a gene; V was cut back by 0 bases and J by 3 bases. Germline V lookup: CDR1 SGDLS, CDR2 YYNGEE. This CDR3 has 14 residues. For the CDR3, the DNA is TGTGCCAGCAGCGTAGGGGACAGCCACTACGAGCAGTACTTC. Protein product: CASSVGDSHYEQYF.

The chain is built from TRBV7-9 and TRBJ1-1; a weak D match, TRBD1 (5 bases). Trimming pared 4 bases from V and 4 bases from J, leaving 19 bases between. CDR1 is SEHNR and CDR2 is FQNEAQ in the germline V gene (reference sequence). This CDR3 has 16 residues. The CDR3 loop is CASSSPAGAGLTEAFF. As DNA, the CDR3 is TGTGCCAGCAGCTCCCCCGCCGGGGCAGGCCTCACTGAAGCTTTCTTT.

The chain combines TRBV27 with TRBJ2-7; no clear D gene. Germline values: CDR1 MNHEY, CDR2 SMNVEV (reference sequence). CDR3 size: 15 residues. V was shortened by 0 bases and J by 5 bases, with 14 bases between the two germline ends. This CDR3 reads CASSLSPGPQNEQYF. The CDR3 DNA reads TGTGCCAGCAGTTTATCCCCGGGCCCGCAGAACGAGCAGTACTTC.

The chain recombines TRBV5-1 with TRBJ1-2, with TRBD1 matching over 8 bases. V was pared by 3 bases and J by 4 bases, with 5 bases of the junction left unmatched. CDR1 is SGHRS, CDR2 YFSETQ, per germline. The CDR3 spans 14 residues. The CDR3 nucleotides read TGCGCCAGCAGCTCGGACAGGGTGGGCTATGGCTACACCTTC. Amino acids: CASSSDRVGYGYTF.

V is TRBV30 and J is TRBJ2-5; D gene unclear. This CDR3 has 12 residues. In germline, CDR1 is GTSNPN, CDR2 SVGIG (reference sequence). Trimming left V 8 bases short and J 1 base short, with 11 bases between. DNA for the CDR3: TGTGCCCACGACCACGGCCAAGAGACCCAGTACTTC. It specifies CAHDHGQETQYF.

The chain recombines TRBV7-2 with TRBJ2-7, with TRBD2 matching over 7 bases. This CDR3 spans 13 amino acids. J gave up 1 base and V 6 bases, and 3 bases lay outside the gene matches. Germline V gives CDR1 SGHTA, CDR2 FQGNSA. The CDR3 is CASSRRESYEQYF. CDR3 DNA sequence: TGTGCCAGCAGTCGGCGGGAGTCCTACGAGCAGTACTTC.